The 24 T cell receptor beta chains below all came from one sample that was sequenced in a study of blood T cell repertoires in COVID-19. Libraries were prepared by immunoSEQ multiplex PCR; TCRdb keeps only in-frame clonotypes and omits some of them. The table records about 99,000 clones, around 83% of them present only once. The sample consisted of peripheral blood. These receptors all stem from a man in his 70s with active or convalescent COVID-19.

This clone was seen a few times. The CDR3 DNA follows: TGTGCCAGCAGTCGGGACAGGGACCATGAGCAGTTCTTC. Its translation: CASSRDRDHEQFF. The chain couples TRBV11-2 to TRBJ2-1; 9 bases match TRBD1. The CDR3 consists of 13 residues. With V trimmed by 6 bases and J by 8 bases, 5 bases remained unmatched. Germline lookup yields CDR1 SGHAT and CDR2 FQNNGV.

This sequence joins TRBV28 and TRBJ1-2; D call uncertain. Trimming removed 4 bases from V and 4 bases from J, with 10 bases in between. The CDR3 covers 13 residues. Per germline, CDR1 MDHEN and CDR2 SYDVKM. The CDR3 DNA reads TGTGCCAGCAGTTCCTTGGGCGCCTATGGCTACACCTTC. Protein product: CASSSLGAYGYTF.

The rearrangement links TRBV9 to TRBJ2-2; the match to TRBD2 covers 9 bases. Germline CDR1 and CDR2: SGDLS and YYNGEE. The length of the CDR3 is 15 residues. After removal of 3 bases from V and 8 bases from J, the junction contained 8 bases not matched to a gene. CDR3 amino acids: CASSGSGGPGGELFF. The CDR3 nucleotides are TGTGCCAGCAGCGGAAGCGGGGGGCCAGGTGGGGAGCTGTTTTTT.

The chain employs TRBV5-1 and TRBJ1-1; tentatively, D is TRBD1 (5 bases). This CDR3 comprises 13 residues. Per the germline V gene, CDR1 is SGHRS and CDR2 is YFSETQ. V lost 2 bases to trimming and J lost 4 bases, with 9 bases between them. The CDR3 spells CASSFTGGTEAFF. CDR3 DNA: TGCGCCAGCAGCTTTACGGGGGGCACTGAAGCTTTCTTT.

The rearrangement joins TRBV18 to TRBJ1-5; no clear D gene. This CDR3 has 15 amino acids. From germline, CDR1 is KGHSH and CDR2 LQKENI. V was pared by 3 bases and J by 3 bases, with 12 bases between. CDR3 nucleotides: TGTGCCAGCTCACCCCCAGGAGGTACCAATCAGCCCCAGCATTTT. As protein: CASSPPGGTNQPQHF. Based on the CDR3 plus reference TRBV18 and TRBJ1-5, the full variable domain is NAGVMQNPRHLVRRRGQEARLRCSPMKGHSHVYWYRQLPEEGLKFMVYLQKENIIDESGMPKERFSAEFPKEGPSILRIQQVVRGDSAAYFCASSPPGGTNQPQHFGDGTRLSIL.

This clone has only one observation. V and J are TRBV19 and TRBJ2-1, with 7 bases aligning to TRBD1. The CDR3 contains 14 residues. Trimming took 7 bases from V and 5 from J; bases not matched to a gene: 8. Germline V CDR1 and CDR2: LNHDA, SQIVND (reference sequence). CDR3 region: CASTPGQANNEQFF. In DNA form, the CDR3 reads TGTGCCAGTACCCCAGGACAGGCCAACAATGAGCAGTTCTTC.

The rearrangement joins TRBV2 to TRBJ1-2; 7 bases align to TRBD1. Per germline, CDR1 SNHLY and CDR2 FYNNEI. The CDR3 has 14 amino acids. The J segment lost 4 bases and the V segment lost 7 bases, leaving 9 bases of the junction unmatched. The CDR3 spells CASTNRGGGYGYTF. The CDR3 DNA sequence: TGTGCCAGCACCAACAGGGGAGGTGGCTATGGCTACACCTTC. Variable domain in full (rest from reference TRBV2 and TRBJ1-2): EPEVTQTPSHQVTQMGQEVILRCVPISNHLYFYWYRQILGQKVEFLVSFYNNEISEKSEIFDDQFSVERPDGSNFTLKIRSTKLEDSAMYFCASTNRGGGYGYTFGSGTRLTVV.

The V and J genes are TRBV5-6 and TRBJ1-3; D possibly corresponds to TRBD1 (5 bases). Germline CDR1 is SGHDT and CDR2 is YYEEEE. The CDR3 is made up of 15 amino acids. V lost 0 bases and J lost 0, with 7 bases in between. The CDR3 sequence is CASSLGQSSGNTIYF. The CDR3 nucleotides are TGTGCCAGCAGCTTGGGACAGAGCTCTGGAAACACCATATATTTT.

V usage is TRBV18 and J usage is TRBJ1-2; 9 nucleotides agree with TRBD1. The CDR3 runs to 14 residues. CDR1 and CDR2 from the germline V gene are KGHSH and LQKENI. Trimming took 3 bases from V and 8 from J; bases not matched to a gene: 7. The CDR3 region has the DNA TGTGCCAGCTCACCGCAGACAGGGGGAGAAGGCTACACCTTC. Amino acid sequence: CASSPQTGGEGYTF. Based on the CDR3 plus reference TRBV18 and TRBJ1-2, the full variable domain is NAGVMQNPRHLVRRRGQEARLRCSPMKGHSHVYWYRQLPEEGLKFMVYLQKENIIDESGMPKERFSAEFPKEGPSILRIQQVVRGDSAAYFCASSPQTGGEGYTFGSGTRLTVV.

Only a few counts were recorded for this clone. This chain joins TRBV5-4 and TRBJ2-3; D perhaps matches TRBD2 (7 bases). The germline V and J ends were trimmed by 4 bases and 2 bases, with 11 bases remaining between them. Germline V gene sequence: CDR1 SGHNT, CDR2 YYREEE (reference sequence). This CDR3 spans 14 amino acids. CDR3 coding DNA: TGTGCCAGCAGCGTCGGGGGGCTCACAGATACGCAGTATTTT. Translation: CASSVGGLTDTQYF.

This clone was counted only a few times. The rearrangement joins TRBV12-3 or TRBV12-4 to TRBJ2-1; 8 nucleotides match TRBD2. The CDR3 has 11 amino acids. V gave up 7 bases and J gave up 15 bases; unmatched junction bases: 8. In DNA form, the CDR3 reads TGTGCCAGCACCTTAGCGGGGCAGCCGTTCTTC. Its translation is CASTLAGQPFF.

CDR3 DNA: TGTGCCAGCAGCCAAGTCGCGGGGGGGAATGAGCAGTTCTTC. Protein product: CASSQVAGGNEQFF. This rearrangement joins TRBV3-1 (or the pseudogene TRBV3-2) to TRBJ2-1; TRBD2 matches 9 bases. Germline V gene sequence: CDR1 LGHDT, CDR2 YNNKEL (reference sequence). The junction had 2 bases not matched to a gene; V was cut back by 1 base and J by 7 bases. The CDR3 runs 14 residues.

In this sample, this clone turned up a few times. The CDR3 spells CARSVVAGTENSPLHF. CDR3 nucleotide sequence: TGTGCCAGAAGCGTAGTCGCCGGGACAGAGAATTCACCCCTCCACTTT. The chain employs TRBV5-3 and TRBJ1-6; 7 bases match TRBD1. TRBV5-3 is known as an ORF, though its function is uncertain. The CDR3 is made up of 16 amino acids. V lost 4 bases, J lost 7 bases, and 11 bases stayed unmatched.

The J gene is TRBJ1-5, the V gene TRBV5-1; D call uncertain. Trimming took 0 bases from V and 4 from J, leaving 17 bases between them. Germline V gene data show CDR1 as SGHRS and CDR2 as YFSETQ. The CDR3 extends over 17 amino acids. The chain's CDR3 is CASSLGPPGNPNQPQHF. DNA of the CDR3: TGCGCCAGCAGCTTGGGCCCCCCGGGGAATCCGAATCAGCCCCAGCATTTT.

This chain uses TRBV7-3 with TRBJ2-1, with D maybe TRBD2 (7 bases). Germline lookup yields CDR1 SGHTA and CDR2 FQGTGA. The CDR3 is 13 amino acids. Trimming stripped 5 bases from V and 10 bases from J, with 15 bases between. CDR3 sequence (DNA): TGTGCCAGCAGCCTAGGGGGGGAATGGGAGCAGTTCTTC. Its protein is CASSLGGEWEQFF. Combining the CDR3 with reference TRBV7-3 and TRBJ2-1 gives the whole variable domain GAGVSQTPSNKVTEKGKYVELRCDPISGHTALYWYRQSLGQGPEFLIYFQGTGAADDSGLPNDRFFAVRPEGSVSTLKIQRTERGDSAVYLCASSLGGEWEQFFGPGTRLTVL.

V and J are TRBV14 and TRBJ1-6; D is unresolved. The CDR3 totals 14 residues. V was clipped by 4 bases and J by 13 bases, with 17 bases between them. CDR1 and CDR2 from the germline V gene are SGHDN and FVKESK. This chain's CDR3 is CASSPRVLGHPLHF. The CDR3 bases are TGTGCCAGCAGCCCCCGGGTCCTGGGTCACCCCCTCCACTTT.

V gene TRBV28 combines with J gene TRBJ2-1; TRBD1 matches 7 bases. Germline lookup yields CDR1 MDHEN and CDR2 SYDVKM. This CDR3 region has 16 residues. V lost 6 bases, J lost 8 bases, and 16 bases stayed unmatched. CDR3 sequence (DNA): TGTGCCAGCAGCCTCCGGACAGGACGGCAACACGATGAGCAGTTCTTC. Translating it yields CASSLRTGRQHDEQFF. Full variable domain (missing parts from reference TRBV28 and TRBJ2-1): DVKVTQSSRYLVKRTGEKVFLECVQDMDHENMFWYRQDPGLGLRLIYFSYDVKMKEKGDIPEGYSVSREKKERFSLILESASTNQTSMYLCASSLRTGRQHDEQFFGPGTRLTVL.

This clone was found once. This chain links TRBV11-2 with TRBJ1-2; no clear D gene. The V gene lost 1 base and the J gene lost 5 bases, with 14 bases spanning the gap. CDR1 and CDR2 from the germline V gene are SGHAT and FQNNGV. This CDR3 contains 15 residues. CDR3 protein: CASSLGRRIPYGYTF. The CDR3 coding sequence is TGTGCCAGCAGCTTAGGGCGGCGGATACCTTATGGCTACACCTTC.

The CDR3 region has the DNA TGTGCCAGCAGCGTGGCTAGTAACACTGAAGCTTTCTTT. Amino acids: CASSVASNTEAFF. The rearrangement uses TRBV9 and TRBJ1-1; D unresolved. The V end lost 2 bases, the J end lost 2 bases, and 7 bases lay between the germline ends. The CDR3 covers 13 residues. Germline CDR1 reads SGDLS; CDR2 reads YYNGEE. Full variable domain (outside the CDR3, taken from reference TRBV9 and TRBJ1-1): DSGVTQTPKHLITATGQRVTLRCSPRSGDLSVYWYQQSLDQGLQFLIQYYNGEERAKGNILERFSAQQFPDLHSELNLSSLELGDSALYFCASSVASNTEAFFGQGTRLTVV.

The chain recombines TRBV3-1 (or the pseudogene TRBV3-2) with TRBJ1-3, with D uncertain. CDR1 is LGHDT, CDR2 YNNKEL, per germline (reference sequence). Trimming removed 1 base at V and 0 bases at J, with 4 bases between. The CDR3 contains 14 residues. This chain's CDR3 is CASSQAGSGNTIYF. CDR3 DNA sequence: TGTGCCAGCAGCCAAGCGGGCTCTGGAAACACCATATATTTT.

V gene TRBV4-1 combines with J gene TRBJ1-4, with unresolved D. Trimming left V 3 bases short and J 14 bases short, with 13 bases between. Germline assignment: CDR1 MGHRA and CDR2 YSYEKL. This CDR3 has 12 residues. CDR3 in amino acids: CASSQGVGPLFF. CDR3 bases: TGCGCCAGCAGCCAGGGCGTCGGTCCGCTGTTTTTT.

The V and J genes are TRBV7-9 and TRBJ1-4; 8 bases align to TRBD1. CDR3 size: 16 residues. Trimming removed 3 bases from V and 7 bases from J; junction bases left unmatched: 10. Germline CDR1 is SEHNR and CDR2 is FQNEAQ (reference sequence). The CDR3 DNA follows: TGTGCCAGCAGCTTCGCCGCAGGGGGCGTTGGTGAAAAACTGTTTTTT. Its translation: CASSFAAGGVGEKLFF. Filled out from reference TRBV7-9 and TRBJ1-4, the complete variable domain reads DTGVSQNPRHKITKRGQNVTFRCDPISEHNRLYWYRQTLGQGPEFLTYFQNEAQLEKSRLLSDRFSAERPKGSFSTLEIQRTEQGDSAMYLCASSFAAGGVGEKLFFGSGTQLSVL.

This chain joins TRBV6-5 and TRBJ1-5, with 9 bases identical to TRBD1. CDR3 length: 14 residues. The ends lost 6 bases at V and 3 bases at J; junction bases unmatched: 3. In germline, CDR1 is MNHEY, CDR2 SVGAGI. The CDR3 spells CASRQGAVNQPQHF. CDR3 DNA: TGTGCCAGCAGACAGGGGGCGGTCAATCAGCCCCAGCATTTT.

The chain combines TRBV6-2 or TRBV6-3 with TRBJ2-7; 12 nucleotides match TRBD2. This CDR3 has 15 residues. CDR1 is MNHEY and CDR2 is SVGEGT in the germline V gene. V lost 6 bases, J lost 2 bases, and 5 bases stayed unmatched. DNA for the CDR3: TGTGCCAGCAGCCCAGCTAGCGGGGGGGCCTACGAGCAGTACTTC. Translated: CASSPASGGAYEQYF.